A selection of T cell receptor beta chains follows, all from one sample in a study of T cells after yellow fever vaccination. TCRdb reanalysed the 5' RACE reads using MiXCR and keeps one entry per CDR3 protein. The sample contains more than 95,000 distinct CDR3 sequences, 13% to 15% of which appear only once. Source: CD8+ T cells sorted from PBMCs, taken 5 days after the yellow fever booster vaccination. All receptors come from a man between 18 and 29 years old who received the YFV17D yellow fever vaccine. The CDR3 runs from the conserved cysteine through the conserved F or W. D genes are given only for firm matches. For some rows the clone size is stated as once, few or many, or as a class when expanded; others skip it.

J | V | D | size | DNA | CDR3
TRBJ1-1 | TRBV4-1 | - | few | TGCGCCAGCAGCCAAGCCCGGGGCCTGAACACTGAAGCTTTCTTT | CASSQARGLNTEAFF
TRBJ2-1 | TRBV4-1 | TRBD1 | - | TGCGCCAGCAGCCAATTTGGACAGGGGTTTAACAATGAGCAGTTCTTC | CASSQFGQGFNNEQFF
TRBJ2-2 | TRBV5-1 | - | - | TGCGCCAGCAGCTTGCAGGGCCAGAAGTGGCCCGGGGAGCTGTTTTTT | CASSLQGQKWPGELFF
TRBJ1-2 | TRBV7-2 | TRBD1 | few | TGTGCCAGCAGCTTTCCGGTGGACAGGGGGCGGATGGACTATGGCTACACCTTC | CASSFPVDRGRMDYGYTF
TRBJ2-5 | TRBV20-1 | - | many | TGCAGTGCTAGGACTACTCAAGAGACCCAGTACTTC | CSARTTQETQYF
TRBJ2-3 | TRBV29-1 | - | few | TGCAGCGTTGAGGTCGGTACGCAGTATTTT | CSVEVGTQYF
TRBJ2-7 | TRBV4-3 | - | few | TGCGCCAGCAGCCACACGATGGGCCTCTCCTACGAGCAGTACTTC | CASSHTMGLSYEQYF
TRBJ2-3 | TRBV5-6 | TRBD2 | few | TGTGCCAGCAGCTGGGGGGGAGACACAGATACGCAGTATTTT | CASSWGGDTDTQYF
TRBJ2-5 | TRBV7-2 | TRBD1 | - | TGTGCCAGCAGACAACAGGGGTTTGGGGAGACCCAGTACTTC | CASRQQGFGETQYF
TRBJ2-1 | TRBV12-3/TRBV12-4 | TRBD2 | - | TGTGCCAGCAGTTTAGCGGCGGGGGGGCCTGGGAATGAGCAGTTCTTC | CASSLAAGGPGNEQFF
TRBJ2-2 | TRBV11-2 | - | few | TGTGCCAGCAGCACGAGCCAGGGGTGGGAGCTGTTTTTT | CASSTSQGWELFF
TRBJ2-1 | TRBV12-5 | TRBD1 | many | TGTGCTAGTGGTTTGACCGGGACAGGGGAAGATGAGCAGTTCTTC | CASGLTGTGEDEQFF
TRBJ2-7 | TRBV6-5 | - | - | TGTGCCAGCAGTTACGGGGAGTTTTACGAGCAGTACTTC | CASSYGEFYEQYF
TRBJ2-5 | TRBV7-6 | - | - | TGTGCCAGCAGCTTAGTTGATGGGGGCAGGGAGACCCAGTACTTC | CASSLVDGGRETQYF
TRBJ1-1 | TRBV27 | TRBD1 | - | TGTGCCAGCAGTTCGGACAGGGCGGACACTGAAGCTTTCTTT | CASSSDRADTEAFF
TRBJ2-3 | TRBV20-1 | TRBD2 | - | TGCAGTGCTAGGGATTGGGTGCGGGGGGGAACAGATACGCAGTATTTT | CSARDWVRGGTDTQYF
TRBJ2-1 | TRBV20-1 | TRBD2 | many | TGCAGTGCTGGGACTAGTGACAATGAGCAGTTCTTC | CSAGTSDNEQFF
TRBJ1-1 | TRBV3-1 | - | - | TGTGCCAGCAGCCAAGGATTAGCGGGGAACACTGAAGCTTTCTTT | CASSQGLAGNTEAFF
TRBJ1-3 | TRBV29-1 | - | - | TGCAGCGTCCAACGAATAACGGGGACCTCTGGAAACACCATATATTTT | CSVQRITGTSGNTIYF
TRBJ2-2 | TRBV12-3/TRBV12-4 | - | few | TGTGCCAGCAGTCCTATTCGGGGGGCAGGCACCGGGGAGCTGTTTTTT | CASSPIRGAGTGELFF
TRBJ2-3 | TRBV7-3 | TRBD2 | few | TGTGCCAGCAGCTCGCTTAGCGGGGGGACTTCAGATACGCAGTATTTT | CASSSLSGGTSDTQYF
TRBJ2-7 | TRBV6-2/TRBV6-3 | TRBD2 | - | TGTGCCAGCAGTTTGATGTTTGGCGGGGGGGCCTACGAGCAGTACTTC | CASSLMFGGGAYEQYF
TRBJ2-7 | TRBV10-2 | TRBD2 | - | TGCGCCAGCTCCACTAGCGGGGCCTCCTGGGAGCAGTACTTC | CASSTSGASWEQYF
TRBJ2-7 | TRBV18 | TRBD1 | few | TGTGCCAGCTCACCTGTAGACAGGGTAAGCGACGAGCAGTACTTC | CASSPVDRVSDEQYF
TRBJ1-4 | TRBV19 | - | - | TGTGCCAGTTGCCCGGGAGGTGAAAAACTGTTTTTT | CASCPGGEKLFF
TRBJ1-1 | TRBV6-2/TRBV6-3 | - | - | TGTGCCAGCAGTCCAATAACCGGGCCCCTTGGCACTGAAGCTTTCTTT | CASSPITGPLGTEAFF
TRBJ1-2 | TRBV20-1 | - | few | TGCAGTGCACAGACCGGGTCCGACAAGACCTTC | CSAQTGSDKTF
TRBJ2-2 | TRBV12-3/TRBV12-4 | - | - | TGTGCCAGCAGTTGGGGGGACACCGGGGAGCTGTTTTTT | CASSWGDTGELFF
TRBJ1-1 | TRBV27 | - | - | TGTGCCAGCCGGGACAATGGTGAAGCTTTCTTT | CASRDNGEAFF
TRBJ2-3 | TRBV4-1 | TRBD2 | - | TGCGCCAGCAGCCCTCGTAGCGGGATGGATACGCAGTATTTT | CASSPRSGMDTQYF
TRBJ2-3 | TRBV12-3/TRBV12-4 | - | few | TGTGCCAGCACGAGGACAGATACGCAGTATTTT | CASTRTDTQYF
TRBJ1-1 | TRBV9 | - | many | TGTGCCAGCGGTTATAAGGACACTGAAGCTTTCTTT | CASGYKDTEAFF
TRBJ2-7 | TRBV5-1 | TRBD2 | few | TGCGCCAGCAGCCCCCCGGGACTAGCGGGGGAGACCTACGAGCAGTACTTC | CASSPPGLAGETYEQYF
TRBJ1-1 | TRBV29-1 | TRBD1 | - | TGCAGCGTGGAGACAGGGTTGGCTGAAGCTTTCTTT | CSVETGLAEAFF
TRBJ2-1 | TRBV5-4 | TRBD1 | - | TGTGCCAGCAGCAACCCCCCCGGGACAGGGCCGGATGAGCAGTTCTTC | CASSNPPGTGPDEQFF
TRBJ2-7 | TRBV3-1 | - | few | TGTGCCAGCAGCCAACTAGCGAACGAGCAGTACTTC | CASSQLANEQYF
TRBJ2-5 | TRBV4-1 | TRBD1 | - | TGCGCCAGCAGCCCAACCTACAGGGGCCAAGAGACCCAGTACTTC | CASSPTYRGQETQYF
TRBJ1-1 | TRBV19 | - | once | TGTGCCAGTAGCCGGATCCGTGGGTTCAACACTGAAGCTTTCTTT | CASSRIRGFNTEAFF
TRBJ2-3 | TRBV7-3 | TRBD2 | - | TGTGCCAGCAGCCTCGGCGGGGGGGGGCCGACAGATACGCAGTATTTT | CASSLGGGGPTDTQYF